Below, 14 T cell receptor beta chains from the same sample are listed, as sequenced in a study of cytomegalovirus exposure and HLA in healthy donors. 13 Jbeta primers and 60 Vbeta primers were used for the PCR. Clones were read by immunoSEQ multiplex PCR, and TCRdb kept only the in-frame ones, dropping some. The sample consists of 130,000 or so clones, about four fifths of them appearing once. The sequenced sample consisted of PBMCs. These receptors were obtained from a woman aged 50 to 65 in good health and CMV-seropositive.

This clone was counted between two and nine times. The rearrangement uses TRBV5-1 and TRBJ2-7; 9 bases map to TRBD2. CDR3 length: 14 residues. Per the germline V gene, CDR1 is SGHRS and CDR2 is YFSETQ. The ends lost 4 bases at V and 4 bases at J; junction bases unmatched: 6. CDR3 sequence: CASSVAGGWYEQYF. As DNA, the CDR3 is TGCGCCAGCAGCGTCGCGGGGGGGTGGTACGAGCAGTACTTC.

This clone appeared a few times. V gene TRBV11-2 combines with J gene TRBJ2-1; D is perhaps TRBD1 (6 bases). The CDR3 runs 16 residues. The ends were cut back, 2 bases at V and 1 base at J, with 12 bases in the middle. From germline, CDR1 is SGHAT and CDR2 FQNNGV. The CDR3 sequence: CASSLRGWESYNEQFF. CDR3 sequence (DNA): TGTGCCAGCAGCTTAAGGGGGTGGGAATCCTACAATGAGCAGTTCTTC.

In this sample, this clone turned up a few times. CDR3 DNA sequence: TGTGCCAGCAGCCAAGTTAGAACGGGGGGGCCGGGGGATACGCAGTATTTT. Amino acid sequence: CASSQVRTGGPGDTQYF. This sequence joins TRBV4-2 and TRBJ2-3, with 8 bases fitting TRBD2. Germline V gives CDR1 LGHNA, CDR2 YNFKEQ. Germline trimming cut 1 base from V and 6 bases from J; bases unmatched to any gene: 12. This CDR3 region has 17 residues.

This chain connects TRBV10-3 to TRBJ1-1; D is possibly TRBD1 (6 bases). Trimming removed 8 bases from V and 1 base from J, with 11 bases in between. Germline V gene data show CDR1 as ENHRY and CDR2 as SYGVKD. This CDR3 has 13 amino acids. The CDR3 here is CAIGSGANTEAFF. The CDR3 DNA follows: TGTGCCATCGGTTCAGGGGCGAACACTGAAGCTTTCTTT.

This CDR3 reads CASSSTGGLGEQYF. The CDR3 nucleotides are TGTGCCAGCAGCTCCACAGGGGGCCTGGGAGAGCAGTACTTC. V gene TRBV7-3 combines with J gene TRBJ2-7; 9 nucleotides agree with TRBD1. Losses at the gene ends were 4 bases for V and 7 bases for J; bases not matched to a gene: 8. Germline-derived CDR1 and CDR2 are SGHTA and FQGTGA. The length of the CDR3 is 14 residues.

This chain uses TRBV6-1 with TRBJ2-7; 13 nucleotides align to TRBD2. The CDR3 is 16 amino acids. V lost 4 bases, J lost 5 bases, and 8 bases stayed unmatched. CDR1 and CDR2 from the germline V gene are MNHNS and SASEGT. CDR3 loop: CASSGWTSGRQNEQYF. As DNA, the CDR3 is TGTGCCAGCAGTGGCTGGACTAGCGGGAGACAAAACGAGCAGTACTTC.

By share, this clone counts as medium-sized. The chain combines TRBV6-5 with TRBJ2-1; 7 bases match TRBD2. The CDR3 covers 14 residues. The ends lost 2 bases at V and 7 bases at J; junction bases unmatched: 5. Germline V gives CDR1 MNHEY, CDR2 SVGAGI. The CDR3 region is CASSYGRARNEQFF. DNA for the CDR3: TGTGCCAGCAGTTACGGGAGGGCCCGAAATGAGCAGTTCTTC.

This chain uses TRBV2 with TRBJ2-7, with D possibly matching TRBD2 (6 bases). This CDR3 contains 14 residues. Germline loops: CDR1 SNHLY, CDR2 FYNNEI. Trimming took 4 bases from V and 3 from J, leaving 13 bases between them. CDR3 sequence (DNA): TGTGCCAGCAGTGGACTCAGCGGGTACTACGAGCAGTACTTC. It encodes CASSGLSGYYEQYF. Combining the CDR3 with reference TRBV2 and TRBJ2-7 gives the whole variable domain EPEVTQTPSHQVTQMGQEVILRCVPISNHLYFYWYRQILGQKVEFLVSFYNNEISEKSEIFDDQFSVERPDGSNFTLKIRSTKLEDSAMYFCASSGLSGYYEQYFGPGTRLTVT.

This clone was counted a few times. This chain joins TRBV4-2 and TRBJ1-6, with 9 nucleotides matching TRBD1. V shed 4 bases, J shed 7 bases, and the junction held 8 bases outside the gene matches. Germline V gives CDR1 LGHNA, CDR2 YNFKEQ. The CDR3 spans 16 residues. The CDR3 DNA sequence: TGTGCCAGCAGCCGGGACAGGGCCGGTTTGAATTCACCCCTCCACTTT. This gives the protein CASSRDRAGLNSPLHF.

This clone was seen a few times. In DNA, the CDR3 is TGTGCCAGTAGCTATACAGGGGGCGGTCTTAACTATGGCTACACCTTC. This translates into CASSYTGGGLNYGYTF. This chain uses TRBV19 with TRBJ1-2; 9 nucleotides agree with TRBD1. V lost 6 bases, J lost 1 base, and 9 bases stayed unmatched. Germline values: CDR1 LNHDA, CDR2 SQIVND (reference sequence). This CDR3 has 16 amino acids.

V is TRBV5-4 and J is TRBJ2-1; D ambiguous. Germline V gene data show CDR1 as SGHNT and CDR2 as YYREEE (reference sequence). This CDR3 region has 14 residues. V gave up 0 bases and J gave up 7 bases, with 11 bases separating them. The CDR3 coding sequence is TGTGCCAGCAGCTTGGTCTCACCGGGTAATGAGCAGTTCTTC. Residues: CASSLVSPGNEQFF.

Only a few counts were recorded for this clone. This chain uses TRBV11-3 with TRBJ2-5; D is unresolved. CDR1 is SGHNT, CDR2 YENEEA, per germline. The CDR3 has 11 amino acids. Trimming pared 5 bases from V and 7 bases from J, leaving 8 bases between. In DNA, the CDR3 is TGTGCCAGCAGCCCAGGTTGGACCCAGTACTTC. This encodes CASSPGWTQYF.

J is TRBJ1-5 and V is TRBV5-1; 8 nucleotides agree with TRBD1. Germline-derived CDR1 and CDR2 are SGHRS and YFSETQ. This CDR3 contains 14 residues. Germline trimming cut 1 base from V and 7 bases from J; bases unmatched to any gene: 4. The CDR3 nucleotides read TGCGCCAGCAGCTTGCAGGGGGCAGGGCAGCCCCAGCATTTT. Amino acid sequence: CASSLQGAGQPQHF.

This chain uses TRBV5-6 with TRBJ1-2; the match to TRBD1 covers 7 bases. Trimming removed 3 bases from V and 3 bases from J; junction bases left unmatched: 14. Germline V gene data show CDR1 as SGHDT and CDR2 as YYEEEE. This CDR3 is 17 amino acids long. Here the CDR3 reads CASSSGQARYGDYGYTF. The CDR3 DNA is TGTGCCAGCAGCTCTGGACAGGCCCGCTACGGGGACTATGGCTACACCTTC.